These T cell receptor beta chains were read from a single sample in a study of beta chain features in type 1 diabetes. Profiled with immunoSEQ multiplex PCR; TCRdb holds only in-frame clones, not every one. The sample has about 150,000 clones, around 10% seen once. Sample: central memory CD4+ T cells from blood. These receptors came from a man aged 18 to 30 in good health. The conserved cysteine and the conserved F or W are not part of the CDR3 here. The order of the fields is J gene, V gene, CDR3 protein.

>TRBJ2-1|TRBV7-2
ASSPLAGGYNEQF
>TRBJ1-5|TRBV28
ASGVNNQPQH
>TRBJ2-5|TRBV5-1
ASSLVPGQETQY
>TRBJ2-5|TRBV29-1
SFRSGTQY
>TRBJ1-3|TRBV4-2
ASSLGEAGNTIY
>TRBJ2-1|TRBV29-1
SVEAGYSSYNEQF
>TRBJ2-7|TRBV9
ASSPKGGGLRAEQY
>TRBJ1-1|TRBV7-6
ASSPRGPRGLMNTEAF
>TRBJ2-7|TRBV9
ASSVDVKTSYEQY
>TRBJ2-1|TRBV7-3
ASSARDRLFGNEQF
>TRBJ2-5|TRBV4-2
ASSQARDSQETQY
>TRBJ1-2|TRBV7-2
ASIADRGRYGYT
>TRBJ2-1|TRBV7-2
ASSPPLAGSDEQF
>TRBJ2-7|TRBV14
ASSPPVGQGIGEQY
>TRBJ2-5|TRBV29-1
SLVLRDSQETQY
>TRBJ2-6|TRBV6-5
ASSYSYRAGANVLT
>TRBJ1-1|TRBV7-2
ASSLARGTEAF
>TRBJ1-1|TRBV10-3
AISAEVGEAF
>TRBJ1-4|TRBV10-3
ATAGENEKLF
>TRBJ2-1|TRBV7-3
ASSLSATGRQF
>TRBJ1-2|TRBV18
ASSPGQAYGYT
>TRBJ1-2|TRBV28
ASSSGVDYGYT
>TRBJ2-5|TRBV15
ATSPGLARETQY
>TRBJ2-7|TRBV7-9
ASSSSGTVISEQY
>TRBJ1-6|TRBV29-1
SAGTTGNSPLH
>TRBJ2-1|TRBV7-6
ASSSDMEEF
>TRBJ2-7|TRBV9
ASSVSGTAYEQY
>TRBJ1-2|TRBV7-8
ASSLGTGPNYGYT
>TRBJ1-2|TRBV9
ASSVASGVYGYT
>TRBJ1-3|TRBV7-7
ASSLDSARGNTIY
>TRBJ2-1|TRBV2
ATQDRDHNEQF
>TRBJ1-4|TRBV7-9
ASSRTGGGGEKLF
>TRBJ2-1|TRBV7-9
ASSLNSGHVKF
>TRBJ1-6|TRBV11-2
ASSPSSYNSPLH
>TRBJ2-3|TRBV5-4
ASSYPDSTDTQY
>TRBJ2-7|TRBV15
ATSRDRYEQY
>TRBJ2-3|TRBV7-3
ASSSTGQGGTDTQY
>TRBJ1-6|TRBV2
ASSANGQGRYNSPLH
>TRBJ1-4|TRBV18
ASSPRENEKLF
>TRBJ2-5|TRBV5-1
ASSDRGDETQY
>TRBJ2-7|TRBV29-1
SVAGGRTEQY
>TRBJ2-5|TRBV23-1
ASPILHGTQY
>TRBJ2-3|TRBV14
ASSYGGGRGTQY
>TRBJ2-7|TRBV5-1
ASSSKQGRGSYEQY
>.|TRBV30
AWAGSSYEQY
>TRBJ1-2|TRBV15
ATSRVGTQYGYT
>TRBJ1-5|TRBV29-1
SVTVSARLGTQH
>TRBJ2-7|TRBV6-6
ASRFVRDSSYEQY
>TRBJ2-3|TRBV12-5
ASGRGDSYQGDTQY
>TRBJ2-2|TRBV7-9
ASSLGEGLNTGELF
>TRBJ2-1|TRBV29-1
SVERDRDNEQF
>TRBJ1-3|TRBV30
AWRGQGIGNTIY